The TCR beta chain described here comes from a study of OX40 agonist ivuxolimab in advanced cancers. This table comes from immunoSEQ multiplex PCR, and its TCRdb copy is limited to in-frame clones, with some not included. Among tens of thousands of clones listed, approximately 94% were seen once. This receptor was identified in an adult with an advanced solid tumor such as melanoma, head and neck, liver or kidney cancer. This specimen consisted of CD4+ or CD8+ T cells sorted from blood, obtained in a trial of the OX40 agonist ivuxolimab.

The CDR3 DNA is TGTGCCAGCAGCGTAGGATTCAGCCCCTACGAGCAGTACTTC. Its protein is CASSVGFSPYEQYF. This sequence joins TRBV9 and TRBJ2-7, with D uncertain. The CDR3 length is 14 residues. CDR1 and CDR2 from the germline V gene are SGDLS and YYNGEE. With 0 bases removed from V and 2 bases from J, the gap between germline ends came to 9 bases. The variable domain in full, with the rest retrieved from reference TRBV9 and TRBJ2-7, is DSGVTQTPKHLITATGQRVTLRCSPRSGDLSVYWYQQSLDQGLQFLIQYYNGEERAKGNILERFSAQQFPDLHSELNLSSLELGDSALYFCASSVGFSPYEQYFGPGTRLTVT.